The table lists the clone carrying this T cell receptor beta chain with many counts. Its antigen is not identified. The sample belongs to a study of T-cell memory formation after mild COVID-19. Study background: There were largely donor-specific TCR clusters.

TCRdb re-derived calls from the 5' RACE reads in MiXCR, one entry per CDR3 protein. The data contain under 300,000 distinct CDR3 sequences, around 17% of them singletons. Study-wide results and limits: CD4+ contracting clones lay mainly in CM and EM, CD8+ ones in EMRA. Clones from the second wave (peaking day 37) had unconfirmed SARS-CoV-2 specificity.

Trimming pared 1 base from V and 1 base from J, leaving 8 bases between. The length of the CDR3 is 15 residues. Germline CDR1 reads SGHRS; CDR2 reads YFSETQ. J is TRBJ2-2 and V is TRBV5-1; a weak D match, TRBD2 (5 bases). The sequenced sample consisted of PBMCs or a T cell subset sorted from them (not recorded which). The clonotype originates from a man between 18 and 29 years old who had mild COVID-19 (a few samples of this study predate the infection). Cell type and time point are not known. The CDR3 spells CASSLSEGNTGELFF. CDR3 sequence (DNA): TGCGCCAGCAGCTTGTCCGAGGGGAACACCGGGGAGCTGTTTTTT.